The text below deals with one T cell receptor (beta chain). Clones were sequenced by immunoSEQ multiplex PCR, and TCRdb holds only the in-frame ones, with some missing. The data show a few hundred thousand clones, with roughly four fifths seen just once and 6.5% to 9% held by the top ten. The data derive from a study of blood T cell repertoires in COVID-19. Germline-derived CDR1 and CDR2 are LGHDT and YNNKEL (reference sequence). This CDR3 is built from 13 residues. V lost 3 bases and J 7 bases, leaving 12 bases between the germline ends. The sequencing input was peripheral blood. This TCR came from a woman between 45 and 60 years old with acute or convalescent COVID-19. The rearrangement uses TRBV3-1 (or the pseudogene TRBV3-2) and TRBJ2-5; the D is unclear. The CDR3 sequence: CASSHPNLGTQYF. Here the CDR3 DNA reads TGTGCCAGCAGCCACCCTAACCTTGGGACCCAGTACTTC.